The 22 T cell receptor beta chains below come from one sample, sequenced in a study of B cell selection in AIRE deficiency. Assay: immunoSEQ multiplex PCR; the TCRdb copy retains only in-frame clones and omits some. The sample records under 30,000 clones, 95% to 98% being singletons. Conventional CD4 T cells were sorted as CD4+CD127+ cells. The specimen sequenced was conventional CD4+ T cells sorted from PBMCs. The receptors come from a human donor with AIRE deficiency.

V usage is TRBV6-1 and J usage is TRBJ2-6, with unresolved D. V lost 7 bases to trimming and J lost 1 base, with 8 bases between them. The CDR3 is 14 residues long. Germline lookup yields CDR1 MNHNS and CDR2 SASEGT. CDR3 residues: CASMRISGANVLTF. For the CDR3, the DNA is TGTGCCAGCATGAGGATATCTGGGGCCAACGTCCTGACTTTC.

The chain has TRBV7-3 and TRBJ1-2, with D unclear. The CDR3 is made up of 14 amino acids. Germline V gives CDR1 SGHTA, CDR2 FQGTGA. Trimming stripped 5 bases from V and 1 base from J, with 11 bases between. Written as DNA, the CDR3 is TGTGCCAGCAGCCTCCTGGCCTTTAACTATGGCTACACCTTC. It codes for CASSLLAFNYGYTF.

The rearrangement links TRBV10-1 to TRBJ2-1; 9 bases line up with TRBD2. Trimming cost V 6 bases and J 3 bases; bases outside gene matches: 6. This CDR3 region has 15 residues. CDR1 WNHNN and CDR2 SYGVQD come from the germline V gene (reference sequence). CDR3 protein: CASSSSLAGYNEQFF. The CDR3 DNA reads TGCGCCAGCAGCTCCTCACTAGCGGGCTACAATGAGCAGTTCTTC.

The chain couples TRBV2 to TRBJ1-4; D might be TRBD1 (6 bases). V was pared by 5 bases and J by 7 bases, with 11 bases between. From germline, CDR1 is SNHLY and CDR2 FYNNEI. CDR3 size: 13 residues. CDR3 protein: CASSRTGTEKLFF. The CDR3 DNA reads TGTGCCAGCAGTAGAACAGGGACTGAAAAACTGTTTTTT.

The chain has TRBV7-8 and TRBJ2-1; D is possibly TRBD1 (5 bases). The CDR3 covers 15 residues. Germline CDR1 is SGHVS and CDR2 is FQNEAQ. Trimming pared 4 bases from V and 10 bases from J, leaving 20 bases between. CDR3 amino acids: CASSSQGAIAEEQFF. The CDR3 coding sequence is TGTGCCAGCAGCTCGCAGGGCGCCATAGCCGAGGAGCAGTTCTTC.

V usage is TRBV5-1 and J usage is TRBJ2-7, with D hard to call. Germline CDR1 is SGHRS and CDR2 is YFSETQ. Trimming cost V 1 base and J 1 base, with 6 bases left between them. The CDR3 spans 13 residues. The CDR3 region is CASSLWASYEQYF. Here the CDR3 DNA reads TGCGCCAGCAGCTTGTGGGCATCCTACGAGCAGTACTTC.

The table lists this clone with a count of one. The V and J genes are TRBV7-3 and TRBJ1-1; the match to TRBD1 covers 7 bases. This CDR3 has 13 residues. In germline, CDR1 is SGHTA, CDR2 FQGTGA. Trimming took 5 bases from V and 7 from J; bases not matched to a gene: 7. CDR3 nucleotides: TGTGCCAGCAGCCCCTTCCGGGACAGTGAAGCTTTCTTT. Translated: CASSPFRDSEAFF.

The V and J genes are TRBV28 and TRBJ2-1; TRBD2 aligns across 7 bases. V lost 6 bases to trimming and J lost 0 bases; unmatched junction nucleotides: 23. Germline V gives CDR1 MDHEN, CDR2 SYDVKM. The CDR3 contains 21 residues. Written as DNA, the CDR3 is TGTGCCAGCAGCATCCTAAAACTAGGGAGTAAGCGGGGCTACTCCTACAATGAGCAGTTCTTC. Its translation: CASSILKLGSKRGYSYNEQFF.

The CDR3 DNA sequence: TGTGCCAGCAGCTTCGGTGTCACCGGGGAGCTGTTTTTT. Amino acid sequence: CASSFGVTGELFF. The chain combines TRBV7-2 with TRBJ2-2; no firm D call. Germline CDR1 and CDR2: SGHTA and FQGNSA. V was trimmed by 3 bases and J by 4 bases, leaving 6 bases between them. The CDR3 is made up of 13 amino acids.

This chain connects TRBV11-1 to TRBJ2-3; D unclear. CDR3 length equals 15 residues. V was clipped by 5 bases and J by 4 bases, with 16 bases between them. CDR1 and CDR2 from the germline V gene are SGHAT and FQDESV (reference sequence). The CDR3 DNA reads TGTGCCAGCAGCAAAGCCTCATGGATGTCAGATACGCAGTATTTT. Translating gives CASSKASWMSDTQYF.

The chain uses TRBV19 and TRBJ1-6; D uncertain. Germline-derived CDR1 and CDR2 are LNHDA and SQIVND (reference sequence). The CDR3 contains 13 residues. The V end was cut by 3 bases, the J end by 7 bases, with 7 bases between. The CDR3 region has the DNA TGTGCCAGTAGTATTCGGAACAATTCACCCCTCCACTTT. This translates into CASSIRNNSPLHF.

The gene calls are TRBV28 and TRBJ2-3; TRBD1 aligns across 10 bases. The ends lost 4 bases at V and 3 bases at J; junction bases unmatched: 16. CDR3 length equals 19 residues. Germline V gene data show CDR1 as MDHEN and CDR2 as SYDVKM. The CDR3 spells CASSSYWTGGEEGTDTQYF. CDR3 DNA: TGTGCCAGCAGTTCGTATTGGACAGGGGGGGAGGAGGGTACAGATACGCAGTATTTT.

The chain joins TRBV28 to TRBJ1-1; 8 bases are a match to TRBD1. V was clipped by 5 bases and J by 3 bases; unmatched bases: 8. Germline CDR1 is MDHEN and CDR2 is SYDVKM. The CDR3 has 15 amino acids. In DNA, the CDR3 is TGTGCCAGCAGTCCCCGGACAGGGAGGGACACTGAAGCTTTCTTT. Protein product: CASSPRTGRDTEAFF.

This chain uses TRBV28 with TRBJ1-5; 7 nucleotides agree with TRBD1. The V and J ends lost 5 bases and 6 bases, in that order; junction bases with no gene match: 13. The CDR3 totals 16 residues. CDR1 MDHEN and CDR2 SYDVKM come from the germline V gene. The chain's CDR3 is CASSRLRDRAGQPQHF. DNA for the CDR3: TGTGCCAGCAGTCGACTCCGAGACAGGGCAGGTCAGCCCCAGCATTTT.

The CDR3 here is CASSYSGTSNIQYF. In DNA form, the CDR3 reads TGTGCCAGCAGTTACTCGGGGACCTCAAACATTCAGTACTTC. This chain joins TRBV6-5 and TRBJ2-4; the D gene could be TRBD1 or TRBD2 (5 bases each). CDR1 is MNHEY and CDR2 is SVGAGI in the germline V gene. V was clipped by 0 bases and J by 6 bases, with 9 bases between them. CDR3 length: 14 amino acids.

This clone was found once. This rearrangement joins TRBV2 to TRBJ2-3, with D perhaps TRBD1 (5 bases). The germline V and J ends were trimmed by 4 bases and 6 bases, with 14 bases remaining between them. Germline V gives CDR1 SNHLY, CDR2 FYNNEI. There are 14 residues in the CDR3. The CDR3: CASSGGTYRDTQYF. DNA of the CDR3: TGTGCCAGCAGTGGAGGTACCTACAGGGATACGCAGTATTTT.

In its sample, this clone was seen once. The chain is built from TRBV5-4 and TRBJ2-2, with D perhaps matching TRBD2 (6 bases). The V and J ends lost 3 bases and 4 bases respectively, with 13 bases between them. Germline lookup yields CDR1 SGHNT and CDR2 YYREEE (reference sequence). The CDR3 is made up of 15 amino acids. The CDR3 DNA reads TGTGCCAGCAGCTCCTCGGGGGACCCCACCGGGGAGCTGTTTTTT. The encoded protein is CASSSSGDPTGELFF. Full variable domain (remainder filled in from reference TRBV5-4 and TRBJ2-2): ETGVTQSPTHLIKTRGQQVTLRCSSQSGHNTVSWYQQALGQGPQFIFQYYREEENGRGNFPPRFSGLQFPNYSSELNVNALELDDSALYLCASSSSGDPTGELFFGEGSRLTVL.

The V call is TRBV19, the J call TRBJ2-5; D not certain. CDR1 is LNHDA and CDR2 is SQIVND in the germline V gene (reference sequence). The length of the CDR3 is 13 residues. V lost 6 bases to trimming and J lost 0 bases, with 8 bases between them. The CDR3 here is CASSRGDQETQYF. DNA for the CDR3: TGTGCCAGTAGCCGTGGGGACCAAGAGACCCAGTACTTC.

J is TRBJ2-2 and V is TRBV27, with TRBD1 as a possible D gene (6 bases). The CDR3 has 15 amino acids. Trimming removed 6 bases at V and 5 bases at J, with 16 bases between. The germline V gene encodes CDR1 MNHEY and CDR2 SMNVEV (reference sequence). CDR3 residues: CASRGPGAFTGELFF. CDR3 coding DNA: TGTGCCAGCAGGGGACCAGGGGCCTTTACCGGGGAGCTGTTTTTT.

This sequence joins TRBV18 and TRBJ1-2, with a tentative D call TRBD1 (5 bases). With 4 bases removed from V and 4 bases from J, the gap between germline ends came to 10 bases. Germline-derived CDR1 and CDR2 are KGHSH and LQKENI. This CDR3 is built from 13 residues. As DNA, the CDR3 is TGTGCCAGCTCACTCGACAGTCTCTATGGCTACACCTTC. Amino acids: CASSLDSLYGYTF.

The chain joins TRBV11-1 to TRBJ2-1; tentative D call: TRBD1 (5 bases). The V end lost 2 bases, the J end lost 4 bases, and 15 bases lay between the germline ends. CDR3 size: 16 residues. Per germline, CDR1 SGHAT and CDR2 FQDESV (reference sequence). CDR3 protein: CASSLLSSGAYNEQFF. CDR3 in DNA: TGTGCCAGCAGCTTACTATCCTCTGGGGCGTACAATGAGCAGTTCTTC.

The chain joins TRBV6-5 to TRBJ1-3; D uncertain. Germline CDR1 MNHEY, CDR2 SVGAGI. Between the trimmed V and J ends, which lost 4 bases and 3 bases, there was a span of 13 bases. The CDR3 sequence is 15 residues long. The CDR3 DNA follows: TGTGCCAGCAGTTCGGACCGACTTGTTGGAAACACCATATATTTT. It translates to CASSSDRLVGNTIYF.